This T cell receptor beta chain was captured by sequencing in a study of PD-L1 blockade in urothelial cancer. V shed 6 bases and J shed 0 bases, with 17 bases lying between them. The CDR3 is 16 amino acids. Germline CDR1 and CDR2: MNHEY and SMNVEV (reference sequence). TCRdb's table, derived via immunoSEQ multiplex PCR, lists solely in-frame clones and lacks some. Here the sample spans tens of thousands of clones, roughly 87% being singletons. The V call is TRBV27, the J call TRBJ1-1; D is unresolved. The sample consisted of PBMCs, taken around atezolizumab (anti-PD-L1) treatment. The sequence was obtained from a man aged 60 to 69 with urothelial cancer. The CDR3 region has the DNA TGTGCCAGCAGAAACCTGGGCAGTCGAGTGAACACTGAAGCTTTCTTT. Its translation is CASRNLGSRVNTEAFF.